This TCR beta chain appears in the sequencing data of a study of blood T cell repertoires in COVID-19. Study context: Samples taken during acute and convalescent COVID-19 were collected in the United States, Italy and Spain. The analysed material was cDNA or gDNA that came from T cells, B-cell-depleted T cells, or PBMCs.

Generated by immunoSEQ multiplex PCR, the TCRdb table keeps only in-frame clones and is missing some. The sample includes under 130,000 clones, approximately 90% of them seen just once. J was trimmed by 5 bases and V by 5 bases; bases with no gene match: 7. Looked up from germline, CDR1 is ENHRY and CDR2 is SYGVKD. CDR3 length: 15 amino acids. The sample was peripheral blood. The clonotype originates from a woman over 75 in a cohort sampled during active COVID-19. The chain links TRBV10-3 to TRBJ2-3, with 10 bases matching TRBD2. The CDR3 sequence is CAISSSGGPRDTQYF. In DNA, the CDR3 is TGTGCCATCAGTTCTAGCGGGGGCCCTAGAGATACGCAGTATTTT.